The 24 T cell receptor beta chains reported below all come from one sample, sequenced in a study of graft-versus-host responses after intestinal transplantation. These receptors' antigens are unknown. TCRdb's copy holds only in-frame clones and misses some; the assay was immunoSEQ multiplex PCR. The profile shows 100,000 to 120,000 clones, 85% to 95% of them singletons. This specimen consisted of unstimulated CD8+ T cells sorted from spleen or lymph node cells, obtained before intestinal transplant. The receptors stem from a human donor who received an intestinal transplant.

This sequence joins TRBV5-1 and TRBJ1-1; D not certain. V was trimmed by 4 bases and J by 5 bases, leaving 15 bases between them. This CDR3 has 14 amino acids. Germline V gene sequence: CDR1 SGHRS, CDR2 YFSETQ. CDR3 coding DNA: TGCGCCAGCAGCGAGGGAGGCCGGAGAACTGAAGCTTTCTTT. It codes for CASSEGGRRTEAFF.

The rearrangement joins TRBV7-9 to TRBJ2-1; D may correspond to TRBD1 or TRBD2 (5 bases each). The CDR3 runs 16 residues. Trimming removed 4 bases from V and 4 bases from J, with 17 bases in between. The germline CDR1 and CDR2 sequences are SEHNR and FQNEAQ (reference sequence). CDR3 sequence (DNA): TGTGCCAGCAGCTCCGGGCAGGGTACGGGGTACAATGAGCAGTTCTTC. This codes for CASSSGQGTGYNEQFF.

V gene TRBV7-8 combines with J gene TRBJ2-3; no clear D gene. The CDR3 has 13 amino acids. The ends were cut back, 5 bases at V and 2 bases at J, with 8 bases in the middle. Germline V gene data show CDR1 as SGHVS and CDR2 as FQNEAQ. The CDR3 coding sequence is TGTGCCAGCAGCCCCCGGCCCACAGATACGCAGTATTTT. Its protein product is CASSPRPTDTQYF.

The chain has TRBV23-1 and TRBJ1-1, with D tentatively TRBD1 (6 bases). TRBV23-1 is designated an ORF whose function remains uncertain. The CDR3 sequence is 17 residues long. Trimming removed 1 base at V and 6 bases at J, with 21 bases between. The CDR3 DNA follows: TGCGCCAGCAGTCAATTAACAAGGGGGGAAGAACAGGCTGAAGCTTTCTTT. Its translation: CASSQLTRGEEQAEAFF.

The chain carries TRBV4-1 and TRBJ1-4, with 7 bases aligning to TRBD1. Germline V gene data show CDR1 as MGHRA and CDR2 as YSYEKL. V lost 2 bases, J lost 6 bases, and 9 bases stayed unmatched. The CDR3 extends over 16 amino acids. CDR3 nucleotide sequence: TGCGCCAGCAGCCAATTTATAAAGGGGGCGTATGAAAAACTGTTTTTT. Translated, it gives CASSQFIKGAYEKLFF.

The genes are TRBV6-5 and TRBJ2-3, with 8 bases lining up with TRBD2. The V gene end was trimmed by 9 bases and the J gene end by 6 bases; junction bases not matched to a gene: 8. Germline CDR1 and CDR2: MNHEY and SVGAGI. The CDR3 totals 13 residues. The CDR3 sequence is CASSSGSRDTQYF. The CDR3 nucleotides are TGTGCCAGTTCGAGCGGGAGTCGGGATACGCAGTATTTT.

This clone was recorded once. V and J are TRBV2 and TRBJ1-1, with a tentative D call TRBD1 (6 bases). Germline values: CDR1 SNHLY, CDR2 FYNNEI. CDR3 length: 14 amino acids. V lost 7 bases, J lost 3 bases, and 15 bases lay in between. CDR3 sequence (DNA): TGTGCCAGCACGGCCCGAGGGGGTCACACTGAAGCTTTCTTT. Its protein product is CASTARGGHTEAFF. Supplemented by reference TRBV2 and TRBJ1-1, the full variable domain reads EPEVTQTPSHQVTQMGQEVILRCVPISNHLYFYWYRQILGQKVEFLVSFYNNEISEKSEIFDDQFSVERPDGSNFTLKIRSTKLEDSAMYFCASTARGGHTEAFFGQGTRLTVV.

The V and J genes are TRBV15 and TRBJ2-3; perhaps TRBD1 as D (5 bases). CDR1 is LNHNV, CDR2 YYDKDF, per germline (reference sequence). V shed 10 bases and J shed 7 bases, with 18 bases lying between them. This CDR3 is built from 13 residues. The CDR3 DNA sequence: TGTGCCATGTCCCCCTCCCCAGGGTATACGCAGTATTTT. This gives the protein CAMSPSPGYTQYF.

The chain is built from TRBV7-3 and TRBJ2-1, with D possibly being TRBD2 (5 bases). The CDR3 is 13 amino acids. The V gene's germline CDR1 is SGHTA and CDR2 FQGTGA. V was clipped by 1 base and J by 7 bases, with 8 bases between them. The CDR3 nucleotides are TGTGCCAGCAGCTTAAATGGGAGAAATGAGCAGTTCTTC. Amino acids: CASSLNGRNEQFF.

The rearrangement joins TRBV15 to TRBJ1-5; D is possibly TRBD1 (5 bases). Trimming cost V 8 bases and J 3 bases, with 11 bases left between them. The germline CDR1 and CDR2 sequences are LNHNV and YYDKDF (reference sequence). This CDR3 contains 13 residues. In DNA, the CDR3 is TGTGCCACCGCAGGGCCCCTCAATCAGCCCCAGCATTTT. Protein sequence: CATAGPLNQPQHF. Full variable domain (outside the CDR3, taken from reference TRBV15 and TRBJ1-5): DAMVIQNPRYQVTQFGKPVTLSCSQTLNHNVMYWYQQKSSQAPKLLFHYYDKDFNNEADTPDNFQSRRPNTSFCFLDIRSPGLGDTAMYLCATAGPLNQPQHFGDGTRLSIL.

As DNA, the CDR3 is TGTGCCAGCAGCTTAGTAGGGCCCGGAAACACCATATATTTT. The encoded protein is CASSLVGPGNTIYF. The rearrangement joins TRBV13 to TRBJ1-3; no firm D call. V lost 1 base to trimming and J lost 4 bases, with 8 bases between them. CDR3 length equals 14 residues. Germline loops: CDR1 PRHDT, CDR2 FYEKMQ (reference sequence).

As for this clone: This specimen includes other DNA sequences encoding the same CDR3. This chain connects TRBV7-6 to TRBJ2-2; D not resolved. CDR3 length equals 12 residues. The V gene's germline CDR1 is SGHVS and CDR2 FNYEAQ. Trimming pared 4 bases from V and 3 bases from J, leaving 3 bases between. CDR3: CASSSYTGELFF. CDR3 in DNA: TGTGCCAGCAGCTCATACACCGGGGAGCTGTTTTTT.

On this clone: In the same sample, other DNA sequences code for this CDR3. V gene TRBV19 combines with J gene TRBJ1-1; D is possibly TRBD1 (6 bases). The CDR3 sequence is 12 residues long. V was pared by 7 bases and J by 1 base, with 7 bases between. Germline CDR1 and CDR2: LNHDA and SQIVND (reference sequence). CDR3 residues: CASKQGNTEAFF. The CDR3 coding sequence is TGTGCCAGTAAACAGGGGAACACTGAAGCTTTCTTT.

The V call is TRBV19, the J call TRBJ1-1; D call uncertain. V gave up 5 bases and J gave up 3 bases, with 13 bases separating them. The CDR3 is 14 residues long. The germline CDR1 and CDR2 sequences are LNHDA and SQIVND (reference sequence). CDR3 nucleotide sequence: TGTGCCAGTAGTCTAAACATCGGAGACACTGAAGCTTTCTTT. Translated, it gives CASSLNIGDTEAFF.

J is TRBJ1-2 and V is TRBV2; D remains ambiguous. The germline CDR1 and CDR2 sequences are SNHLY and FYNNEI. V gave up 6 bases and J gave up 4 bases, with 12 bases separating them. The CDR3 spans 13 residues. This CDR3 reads CASSNFEAYGYTF. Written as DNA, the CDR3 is TGTGCCAGCAGCAACTTCGAGGCCTATGGCTACACCTTC.

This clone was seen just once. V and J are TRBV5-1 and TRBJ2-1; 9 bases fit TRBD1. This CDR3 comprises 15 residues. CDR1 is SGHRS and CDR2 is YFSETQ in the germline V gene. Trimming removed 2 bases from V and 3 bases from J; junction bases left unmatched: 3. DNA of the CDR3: TGCGCCAGCAGCTTCGACAGGGGGATCTACAATGAGCAGTTCTTC. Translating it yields CASSFDRGIYNEQFF.

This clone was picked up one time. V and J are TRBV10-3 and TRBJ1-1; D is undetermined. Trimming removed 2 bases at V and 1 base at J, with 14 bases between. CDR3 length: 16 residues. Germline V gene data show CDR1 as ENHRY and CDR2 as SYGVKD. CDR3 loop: CAISERIWEGNTEAFF. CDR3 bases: TGTGCCATCAGTGAGAGGATCTGGGAGGGGAACACTGAAGCTTTCTTT.

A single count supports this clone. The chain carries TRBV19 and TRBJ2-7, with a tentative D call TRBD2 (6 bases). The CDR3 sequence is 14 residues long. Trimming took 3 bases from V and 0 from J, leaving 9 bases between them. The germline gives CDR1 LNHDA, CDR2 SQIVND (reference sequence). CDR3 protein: CASSMGLFSYEQYF. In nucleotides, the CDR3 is TGTGCCAGTAGTATGGGACTGTTCTCCTACGAGCAGTACTTC.

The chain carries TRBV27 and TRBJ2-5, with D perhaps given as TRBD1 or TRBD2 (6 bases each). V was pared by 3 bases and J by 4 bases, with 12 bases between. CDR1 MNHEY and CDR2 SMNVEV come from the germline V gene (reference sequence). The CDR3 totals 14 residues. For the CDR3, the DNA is TGTGCCAGCAGTTTTTTCAGGGGAGGAGAGACCCAGTACTTC. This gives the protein CASSFFRGGETQYF.

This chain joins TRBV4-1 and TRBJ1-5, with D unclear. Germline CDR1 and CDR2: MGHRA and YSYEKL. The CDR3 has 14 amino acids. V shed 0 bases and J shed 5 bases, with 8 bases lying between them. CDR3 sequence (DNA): TGCGCCAGCAGCCAAGACGGTTTGTATCAGCCCCAGCATTTT. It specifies CASSQDGLYQPQHF.

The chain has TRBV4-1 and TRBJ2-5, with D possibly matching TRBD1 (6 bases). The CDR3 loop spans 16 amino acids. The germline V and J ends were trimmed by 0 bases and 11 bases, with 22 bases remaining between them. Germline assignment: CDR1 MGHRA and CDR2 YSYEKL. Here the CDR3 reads CASSQDTGRPLVEQYF. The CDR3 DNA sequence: TGCGCCAGCAGCCAAGATACAGGGCGACCCTTGGTGGAGCAGTACTTC.

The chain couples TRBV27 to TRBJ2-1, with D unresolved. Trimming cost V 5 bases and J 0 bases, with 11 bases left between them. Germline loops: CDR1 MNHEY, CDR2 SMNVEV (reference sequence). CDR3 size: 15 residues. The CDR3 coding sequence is TGTGCCAGCAGTGTACAGAGGAGCTCCTACAATGAGCAGTTCTTC. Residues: CASSVQRSSYNEQFF.

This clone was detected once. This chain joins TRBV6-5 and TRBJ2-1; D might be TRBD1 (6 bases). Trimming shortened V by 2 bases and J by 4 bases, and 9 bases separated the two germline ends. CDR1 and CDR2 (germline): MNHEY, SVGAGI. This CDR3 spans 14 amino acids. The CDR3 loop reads CASSYGGQYNEQFF. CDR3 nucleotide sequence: TGTGCCAGCAGTTACGGTGGACAGTACAATGAGCAGTTCTTC.

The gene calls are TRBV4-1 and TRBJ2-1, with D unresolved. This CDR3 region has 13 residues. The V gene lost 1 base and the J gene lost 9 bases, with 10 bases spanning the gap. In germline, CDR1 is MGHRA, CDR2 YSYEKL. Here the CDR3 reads CASSQVDLIEQFF. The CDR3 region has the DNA TGCGCCAGCAGCCAAGTAGACTTAATTGAGCAGTTCTTC.